What follows describes a single T cell receptor (beta chain). The antigen this receptor binds is unknown. Base-call qualities are not available, and no considerably larger clone is one nucleotide away. In total, 666 healthy bone marrow donors made up the cohort. At the time of sampling, all cohort members were nominally healthy, though unrecorded immune exposures were likely present. The donor tested CMV seronegative, placing the donor among the 350 to 400 seronegative members of the cohort. Every donor gave a peripheral blood sample, and the peripheral blood mononuclear cells from that sample were used for TCR beta sequencing. Genomic DNA was extracted from the blood cell samples with the Qiagen DNeasy Blood Extraction Kit. The sample is drawn from a study of cytomegalovirus exposure and HLA in healthy donors (dated 2017 in TCRdb). In the study overall: An earlier analysis of some 500 of the donors reported about 250 Gb of sequence data and more than 90 million unique TCR beta sequences from about 200 million T cells. An early release that covered some 630 HLA-typed donors contained approximately 300 gigabases of sequencing data and 65 million to 100 million unique TCR sequences. Among the roughly 430 genotyped donors, more than 70% belonged to the genetic ancestry cluster associated with self-reported Caucasian donors. The study aimed to test whether signatures of past pathogen exposure could be identified by cataloging public T cell receptors. The T cell repertoires of roughly 660 subjects were profiled by immunosequencing and related to cytomegalovirus serostatus. Besides the first cohort of roughly 660 subjects, a separate validation cohort made up of 95 to 150 different subjects was used. The study combined high-throughput TCR immunosequencing, statistical association of individual TCRs with disease status, and machine learning to predict cytomegalovirus infection status. In a later analysis, previously published TCR beta repertoires from more than 500 donors were re-analyzed and high-resolution HLA genotyping was added so that TCR occurrence patterns could be studied. In the later analysis, no new phenotypic data were used to find candidate immune exposures; instead, reliance was placed on TCR beta sequences and their occurrence across donors. In an earlier analysis of roughly 600 of the donors, high-throughput TCR beta sequencing was used to judge whether each TCR beta V gene segment behaved as functional or pseudogenic. Donor age, sex, ethnicity and CMV serostatus were compiled alongside the repertoire data. In a later genetic analysis, genome-wide SNP genotypes for about three fifths of the 666 donors were used, and that subset was treated as a discovery cohort. All discovery cohort repertoires had been generated using a single sequencing platform. Both class I and class II loci were covered by HLA typing, at four-digit resolution. Typing coverage varied by locus: roughly 620-630 donors for A, B, C, DRB1 and DQB1; roughly 520 for DQA1; 600 to 610 for DPA1; around 490 for DPB1. Because of strong linkage in the cohort, roughly five DR-DQ haplotypes were treated as single units for association and clustering. On average, approximately 250,000 unique TCR beta nucleotide sequences were sequenced per donor among some 420 genotyped donors of the cohort, with roughly a sixth of those sequences being non-productive.

Library generation was performed with the immunoSEQ multiplex PCR assay. The multiplex PCR relied on a mix of 60 forward primers for TCR Vbeta segments and 13 reverse primers for TCR Jbeta segments. The CDR3 region of rearranged TCR beta genes was amplified from genomic DNA with a multiplex PCR assay. Amplified TCR beta libraries were sequenced as 87-base-pair reads on the Illumina HiSeq System. The paper's processing steps were these. A later analysis tallied 70 million to 100 million unique TCR beta chains across the 650 to 750 repertoires, and about 12 million of those chains were shared by two or more donors. To remove PCR and sequencing errors, raw reads were error-corrected and collapsed into unique sequences using a nearest-neighbor algorithm that merged closely related sequences. To assign V, D and J gene segments, CDR3 sequences were aligned to IMGT reference sequences. Each retained sequence needed at least a six-nucleotide match to both a V gene segment and a J gene segment. Rearrangements were classified as productive when the CDR3 lacked stop codons and remained in frame with V and J, and all other rearrangements were classified as non-productive. Following IMGT convention, CDR3 was defined as the stretch from the second conserved V-encoded cysteine up to the conserved J-encoded phenylalanine. In an earlier analysis of 500 to 650 of the donors, sequences lacking an unambiguous match to a single V gene segment were excluded. In an earlier analysis of several hundred of the donors, V segments were called functional above 56.7% productive rearrangements and were called segregating when the between-donor standard deviation exceeded 5%. To diagnose cytomegalovirus status from the catalog of TCR beta chain sequences, a statistical classification framework was built. V and J gene assignment, in a later analysis, came from comparing TCR nucleotide sequences with IMGT/GENE-DB human TR gene sequences. In a later analysis, CDR3 sequences and most-parsimonious VDJ recombination scenarios were assigned using the TCRdist pipeline. A later analysis defined each TCR beta chain by its CDR3 amino acid sequence plus V-gene family, and excluded reads lacking a unique V-gene family. In a later analysis, 550 to 650 highly shared, low-generation-probability nucleotide sequences were removed to address suspected cross-contamination and a sequencing artifact. A later analysis calculated a clonal expansion index for each public chain from normalized within-repertoire ranks of inferred template counts. In a later analysis, generation probabilities were computed with a VDJ recombination model fitted to out-of-frame rearrangements, and the resulting probabilities were checked against IGoR. In a later analysis, TCR-TCR, TCR-HLA and TCR-CMV co-occurrence was scored with hypergeometric tests, and a repertoire-size bias correction was applied to TCR pairs. In a later analysis, false discovery rates were estimated by permuting HLA or CMV assignments 20 times. A later analysis grouped co-occurring TCRs with DBSCAN, adding TCRdist sequence similarity when clustering within HLA-allele-positive subsets. Repertoires with fewer than 30,000 or more than 120,000 public chains were left out of co-occurrence clustering, as were four to six repertoires with anomalous nucleotide sharing. The clones in this table, taken by TCRdb from immuneACCESS, are in-frame only. Not every clone is retained; where verified, under half of the shortfall comes from an unresolved V gene, and the cause of the rest is unknown. V, J and clone size reflect that table, while D and trimming were determined from the DNA. Counted in this sample were roughly 89,000 clones; 81% of them appeared once. The ten top clones hold around 2% of the sample.

Broader findings and caveats from the paper: Because counts were too low, roughly 16 rarely observed V segments, including chromosome 9 orphons, were excluded from the earlier analysis of 500 to 700 of the donors. Broadly in line with IMGT annotations, most TCR beta V segments showed up in productive rearrangements about 90% or about 30% of the time in an earlier analysis of around 600 of the donors. In a later analysis, HLA-associated TCR beta chains were found to be more clonally expanded and to have lower generation probabilities than equally common non-associated chains. Assigning TCR associations to individual alleles was difficult when HLA alleles, especially DR and DQ, strongly co-occurred. CMV serostatus was the only immune exposure information available for the cohort. At a false discovery rate of 0.05, a later analysis linked fewer than 20,000 TCR beta sequences to specific HLA alleles. According to a later analysis, TCR association rates differed among HLA loci, with DRB1 alleles showing the most associated TCRs and HLA-C alleles showing the fewest. Roughly uniform sequencing depth across donors was assumed in presence/absence analyses, although this assumption may not hold. Most CMV-associated TCR beta chains appeared to be HLA-restricted in a later analysis, and the HLA associations seemed to be driven largely by CMV exposure. Compared with the approximately 670-donor mean, donors in an Asian-associated ancestry cluster had fewer N-insertions in productive TCRs, according to a later genetic analysis. Because HLA typing was unavailable for some donors at each locus, only the typed subset was used in association tests. In vitro tests confirmed that a few of the cytomegalovirus-associated TCR beta chains recognize cytomegalovirus antigens. It was suggested by the authors that the approach could potentially be generalized to other disease states and immunological phenotypes. In this cohort, only TCR beta chains were sequenced, and detectable features were limited by the absence of alpha or paired-chain data. The classifier was reported to diagnose cytomegalovirus status with high specificity and sensitivity in both the original cohort and the validation cohort. A later analysis reported that several top co-occurrence clusters appeared linked to parvovirus B19, influenza, CMV and Epstein-Barr virus. Correlated functional status among segregating V segments might reflect linkage disequilibrium, but an unknown experimental factor could not be ruled out. In the study, approximately 150 TCR beta chains were listed as associated with cytomegalovirus. The sequencing pipeline was judged likely to have produced a cluster of highly shared sequence variants as a technical artifact. V-gene and J-gene trimming of TCR beta chains was associated with a missense DCLRE1C variant in a later genetic analysis, and the association was replicated in an independent cohort. Most TCR sequences were observed very rarely across donors, whereas some public TCRs were present in many individuals. A further reported finding was that TCR beta sequences accurately predicted the HLA-A and HLA-B alleles for most subjects in the first cohort.

The sequence was collected from a young woman in good health and CMV-seronegative. The sequenced material came from PBMCs.

The nucleotide sequence is TGTGCCAGCAGCGTCCGGGACAGCGGAAATTCACCCCTCCACTTT. Its protein product is CASSVRDSGNSPLHF. The rearranged chain carries TRBV11-2 and TRBJ1-6; 7 of the junction bases match TRBD1. Counted from cysteine to phenylalanine, this CDR3 has 15 amino acids. Left in the record is the CDR3 DNA by itself, 45 bases read in frame from the first base. According to the germline V gene, CDR1 reads SGHAT and CDR2 reads FQNNGV. Here V drops 5 bases and J drops 7 bases, and the junction holds 8 bases not matched to any gene. Beyond the CDR3, the reference TRBV11-2 and TRBJ1-6 genes provide the residues; the full variable domain reads: EAGVAQSPRYKIIEKRQSVAFWCNPISGHATLYWYQQILGQGPKLLIQFQNNGVVDDSQLPKDRFSAERLKGVDSTLKIQPAKLEDSAVYLCASSVRDSGNSPLHFGNGTRLTVT.